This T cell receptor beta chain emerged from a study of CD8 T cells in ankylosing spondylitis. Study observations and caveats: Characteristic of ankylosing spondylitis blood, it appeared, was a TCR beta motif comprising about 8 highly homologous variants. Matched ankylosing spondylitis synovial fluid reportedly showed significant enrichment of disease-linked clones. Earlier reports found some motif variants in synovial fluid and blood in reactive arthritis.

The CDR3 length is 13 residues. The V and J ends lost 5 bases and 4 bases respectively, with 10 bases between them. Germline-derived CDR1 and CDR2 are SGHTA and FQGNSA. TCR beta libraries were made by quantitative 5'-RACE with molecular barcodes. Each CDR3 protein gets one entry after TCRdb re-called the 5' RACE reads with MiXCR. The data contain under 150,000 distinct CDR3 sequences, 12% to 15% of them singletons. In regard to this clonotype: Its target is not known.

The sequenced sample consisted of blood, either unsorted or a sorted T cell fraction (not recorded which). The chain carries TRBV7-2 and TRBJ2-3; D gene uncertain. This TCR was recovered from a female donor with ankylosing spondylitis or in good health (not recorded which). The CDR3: CASSPQQADTQYF. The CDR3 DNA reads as TGTGCCAGCAGCCCCCAGCAAGCAGATACGCAGTATTTT.